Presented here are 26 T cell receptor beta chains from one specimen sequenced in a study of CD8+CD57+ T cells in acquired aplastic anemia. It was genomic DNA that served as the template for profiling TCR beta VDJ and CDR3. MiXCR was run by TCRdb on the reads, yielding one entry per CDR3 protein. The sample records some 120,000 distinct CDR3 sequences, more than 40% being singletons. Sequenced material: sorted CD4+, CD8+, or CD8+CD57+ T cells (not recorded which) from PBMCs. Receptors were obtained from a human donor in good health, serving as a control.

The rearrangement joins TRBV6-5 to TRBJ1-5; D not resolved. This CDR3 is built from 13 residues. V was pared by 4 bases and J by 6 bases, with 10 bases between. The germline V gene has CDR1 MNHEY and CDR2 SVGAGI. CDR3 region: CASSFLEGQPQHF. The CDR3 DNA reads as TGTGCCAGCAGTTTCTTAGAAGGTCAGCCCCAGCATTTT.

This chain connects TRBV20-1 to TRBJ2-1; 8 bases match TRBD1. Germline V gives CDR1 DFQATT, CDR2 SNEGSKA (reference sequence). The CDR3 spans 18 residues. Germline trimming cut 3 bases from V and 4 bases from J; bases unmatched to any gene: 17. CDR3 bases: TGCAGTGCTAGCAGCCAAGATCCCTGGGACAGGATGTACAATGAGCAGTTCTTC. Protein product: CSASSQDPWDRMYNEQFF.

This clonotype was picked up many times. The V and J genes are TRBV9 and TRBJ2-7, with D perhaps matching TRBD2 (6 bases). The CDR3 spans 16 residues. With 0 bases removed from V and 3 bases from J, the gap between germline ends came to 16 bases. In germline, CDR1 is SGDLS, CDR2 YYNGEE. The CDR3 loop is CASSVVTGLRVYEQYF. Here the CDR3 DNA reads TGTGCCAGCAGCGTAGTAACGGGACTTCGGGTCTACGAGCAGTACTTC.

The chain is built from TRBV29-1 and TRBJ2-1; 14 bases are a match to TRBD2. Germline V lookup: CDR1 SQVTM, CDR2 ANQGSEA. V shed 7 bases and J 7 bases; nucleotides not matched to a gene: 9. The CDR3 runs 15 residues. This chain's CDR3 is CSAPGTSGSLNEQFF. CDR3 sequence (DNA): TGCAGCGCCCCCGGGACTAGCGGGAGTTTAAATGAGCAGTTCTTC.

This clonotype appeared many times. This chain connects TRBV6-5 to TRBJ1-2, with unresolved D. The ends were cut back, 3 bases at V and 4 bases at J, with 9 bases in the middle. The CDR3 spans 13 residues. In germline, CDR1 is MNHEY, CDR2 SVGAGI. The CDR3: CASSYVGSYGYTF. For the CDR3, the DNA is TGTGCCAGCAGTTATGTTGGTAGCTATGGCTACACCTTC.

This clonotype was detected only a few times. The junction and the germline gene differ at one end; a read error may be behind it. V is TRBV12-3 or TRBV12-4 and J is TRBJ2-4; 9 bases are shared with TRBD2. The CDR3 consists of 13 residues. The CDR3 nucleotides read TGTGCCAGCAGTATAGCGGGGGCTAACATTCAGTACTTC. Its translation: CASSIAGANIQYF.

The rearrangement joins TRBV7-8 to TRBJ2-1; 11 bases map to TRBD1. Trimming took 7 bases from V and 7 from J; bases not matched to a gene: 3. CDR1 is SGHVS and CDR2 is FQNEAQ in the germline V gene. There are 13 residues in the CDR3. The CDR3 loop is CASTRDRGNEQFF. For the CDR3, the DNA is TGTGCCAGCACCCGGGACAGGGGGAATGAGCAGTTCTTC.

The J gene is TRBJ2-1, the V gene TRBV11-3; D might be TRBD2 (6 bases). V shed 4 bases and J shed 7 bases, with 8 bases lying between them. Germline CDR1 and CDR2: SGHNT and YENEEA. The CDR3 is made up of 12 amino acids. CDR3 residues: CASSSGRNEQFF. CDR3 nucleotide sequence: TGTGCCAGCAGCTCTGGGAGGAATGAGCAGTTCTTC.

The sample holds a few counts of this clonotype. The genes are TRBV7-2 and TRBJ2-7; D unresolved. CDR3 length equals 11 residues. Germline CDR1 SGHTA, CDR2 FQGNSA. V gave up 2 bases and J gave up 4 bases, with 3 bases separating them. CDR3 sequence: CASSLRYEQYF. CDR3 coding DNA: TGTGCCAGCAGCTTAAGATACGAGCAGTACTTC. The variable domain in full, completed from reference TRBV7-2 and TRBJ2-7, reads GAGVSQSPSNKVTEKGKDVELRCDPISGHTALYWYRQSLGQGLEFLIYFQGNSAPDKSGLPSDRFSAERTGGSVSTLTIQRTQQEDSAVYLCASSLRYEQYFGPGTRLTVT.

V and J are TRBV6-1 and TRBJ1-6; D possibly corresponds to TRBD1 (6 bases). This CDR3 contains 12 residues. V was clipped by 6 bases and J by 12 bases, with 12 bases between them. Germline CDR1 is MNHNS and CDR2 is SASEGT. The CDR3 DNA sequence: TGTGCCAGCAGCCCTGACAGGCGACCCCTCCACTTT. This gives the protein CASSPDRRPLHF.

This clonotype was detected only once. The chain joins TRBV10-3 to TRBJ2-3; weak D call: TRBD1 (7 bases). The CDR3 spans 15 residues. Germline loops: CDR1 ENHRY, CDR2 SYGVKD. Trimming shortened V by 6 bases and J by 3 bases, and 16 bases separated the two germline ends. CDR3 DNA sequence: TGTGCCATCAGACGACAGGGACTTATAACAGATACGCAGTATTTT. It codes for CAIRRQGLITDTQYF.

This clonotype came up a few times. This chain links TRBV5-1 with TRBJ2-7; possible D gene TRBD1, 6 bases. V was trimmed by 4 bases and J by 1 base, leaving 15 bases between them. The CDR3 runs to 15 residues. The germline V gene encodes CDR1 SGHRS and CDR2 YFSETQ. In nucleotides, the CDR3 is TGCGCCAGCAGCCACCAGGGGATTGCGTCCTACGAGCAGTACTTC. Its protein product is CASSHQGIASYEQYF.

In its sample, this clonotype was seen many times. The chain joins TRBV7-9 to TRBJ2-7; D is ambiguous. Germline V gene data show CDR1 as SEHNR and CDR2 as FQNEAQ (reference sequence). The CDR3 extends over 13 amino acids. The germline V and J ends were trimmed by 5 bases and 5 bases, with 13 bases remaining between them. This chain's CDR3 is CASSPDGPHEQYF. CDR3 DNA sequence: TGTGCCAGCAGCCCGGACGGTCCCCACGAGCAGTACTTC.

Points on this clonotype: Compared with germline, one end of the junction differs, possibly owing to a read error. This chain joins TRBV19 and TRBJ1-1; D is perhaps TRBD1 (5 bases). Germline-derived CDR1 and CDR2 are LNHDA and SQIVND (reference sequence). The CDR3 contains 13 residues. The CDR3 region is CASSIGVGTEALF. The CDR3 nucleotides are TGTGCCAGTAGTATAGGGGTGGGGACTGAAGCTCTCTTT. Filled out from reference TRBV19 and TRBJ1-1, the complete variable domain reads DGGITQSPKYLFRKEGQNVTLSCEQNLNHDAMYWYRQDPGQGLRLIYYSQIVNDFQKGDIAEGYSVSREKKESFPLTVTSAQKNPTAFYLCASSIGVGTEALFGQGTRLTVV.

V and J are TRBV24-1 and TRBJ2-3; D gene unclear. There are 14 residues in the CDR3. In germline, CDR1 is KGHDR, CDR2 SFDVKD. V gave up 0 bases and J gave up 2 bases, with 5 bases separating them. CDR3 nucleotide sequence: TGTGCCACCAGTGATTTGCAGGACACAGATACGCAGTATTTT. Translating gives CATSDLQDTDTQYF.

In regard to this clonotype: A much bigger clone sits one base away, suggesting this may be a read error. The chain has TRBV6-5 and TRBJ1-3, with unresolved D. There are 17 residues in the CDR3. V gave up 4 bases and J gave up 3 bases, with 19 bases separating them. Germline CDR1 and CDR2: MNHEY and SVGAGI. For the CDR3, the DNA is TGTGCCAGCAGTTTGCGGAGGAACCAAAATGTTGGAAACACCATATATTTT. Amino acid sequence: CASSLRRNQNVGNTIYF.

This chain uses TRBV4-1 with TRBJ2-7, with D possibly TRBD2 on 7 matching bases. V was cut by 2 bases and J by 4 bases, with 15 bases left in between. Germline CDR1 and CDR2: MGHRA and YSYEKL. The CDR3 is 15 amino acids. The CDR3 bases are TGCGCCAGCAGCCAAAAGATAGGGGGGGCGTACGAGCAGTACGTC. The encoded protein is CASSQKIGGAYEQYV.

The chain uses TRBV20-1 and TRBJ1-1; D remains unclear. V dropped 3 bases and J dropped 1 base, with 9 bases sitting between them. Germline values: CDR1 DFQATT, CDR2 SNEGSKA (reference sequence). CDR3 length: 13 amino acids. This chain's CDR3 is CSARGISNTEAFF. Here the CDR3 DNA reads TGCAGTGCTAGGGGAATTTCGAACACTGAAGCTTTCTTT.

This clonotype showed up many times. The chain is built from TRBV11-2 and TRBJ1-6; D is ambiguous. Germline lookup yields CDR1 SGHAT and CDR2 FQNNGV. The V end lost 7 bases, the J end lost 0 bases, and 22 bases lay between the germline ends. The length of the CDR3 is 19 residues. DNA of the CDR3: TGTGCCAGCACGCCCTCCCCGGGAGGGAATAGCTCCTATAATTCACCCCTCCACTTT. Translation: CASTPSPGGNSSYNSPLHF.

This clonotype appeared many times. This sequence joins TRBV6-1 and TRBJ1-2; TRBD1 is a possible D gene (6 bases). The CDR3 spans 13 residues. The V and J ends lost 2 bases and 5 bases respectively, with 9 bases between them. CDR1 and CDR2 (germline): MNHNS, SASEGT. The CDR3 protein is CASSEKGTYGYTF. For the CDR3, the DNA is TGTGCCAGCAGTGAAAAGGGGACATATGGCTACACCTTC.

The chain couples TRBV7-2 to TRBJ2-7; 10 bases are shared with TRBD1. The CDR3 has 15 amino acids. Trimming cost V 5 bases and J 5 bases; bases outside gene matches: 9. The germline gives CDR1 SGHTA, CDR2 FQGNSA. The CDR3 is CASSQPGQGNHEQYF. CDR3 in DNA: TGTGCCAGCAGCCAACCGGGACAGGGGAACCACGAGCAGTACTTC. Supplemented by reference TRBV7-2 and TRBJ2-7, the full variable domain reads GAGVSQSPSNKVTEKGKDVELRCDPISGHTALYWYRQSLGQGLEFLIYFQGNSAPDKSGLPSDRFSAERTGGSVSTLTIQRTQQEDSAVYLCASSQPGQGNHEQYFGPGTRLTVT.

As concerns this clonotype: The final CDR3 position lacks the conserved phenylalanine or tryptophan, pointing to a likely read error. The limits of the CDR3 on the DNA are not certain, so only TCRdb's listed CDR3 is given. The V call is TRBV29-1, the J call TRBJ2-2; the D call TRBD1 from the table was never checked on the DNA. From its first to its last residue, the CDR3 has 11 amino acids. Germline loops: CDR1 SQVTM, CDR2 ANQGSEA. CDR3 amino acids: CSVGKKGRTPK.

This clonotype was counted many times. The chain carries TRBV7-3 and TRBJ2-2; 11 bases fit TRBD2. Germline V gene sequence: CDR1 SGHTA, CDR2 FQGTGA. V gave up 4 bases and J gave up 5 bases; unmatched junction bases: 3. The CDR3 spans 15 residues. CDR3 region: CASSSSGGRTGELFF. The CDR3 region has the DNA TGTGCCAGCAGCTCTAGCGGGGGGAGGACCGGGGAGCTGTTTTTT.

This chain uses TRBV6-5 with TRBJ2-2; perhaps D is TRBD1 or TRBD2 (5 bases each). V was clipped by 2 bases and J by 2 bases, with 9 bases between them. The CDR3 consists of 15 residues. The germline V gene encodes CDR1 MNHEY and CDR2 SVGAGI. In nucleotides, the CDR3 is TGTGCCAGCAGTTACCCGGGACGTAACACCGGGGAGCTGTTTTTT. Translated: CASSYPGRNTGELFF.

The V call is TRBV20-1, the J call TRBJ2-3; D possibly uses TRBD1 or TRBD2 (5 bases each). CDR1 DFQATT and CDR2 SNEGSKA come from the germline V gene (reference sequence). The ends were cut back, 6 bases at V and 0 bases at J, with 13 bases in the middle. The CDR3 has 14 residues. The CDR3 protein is CSAAPGPSTDTQYF. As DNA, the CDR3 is TGCAGTGCCGCCCCGGGACCTAGCACAGATACGCAGTATTTT.

CDR3 sequence: CATRGQGGADTQYF. For the CDR3, the DNA is TGTGCCACCAGGGGACAGGGGGGTGCAGATACGCAGTATTTT. The rearrangement links TRBV24-1 to TRBJ2-3; 11 bases agree with TRBD1. Germline CDR1 reads KGHDR; CDR2 reads SFDVKD. V trimming: 7 bases; J trimming: 4 bases; junction bases outside the gene matches: 3. This CDR3 is 14 amino acids long.